These 23 T cell receptor beta chains share one sample of origin, sequenced in a study of blood T cell repertoires in COVID-19. TCRdb's copy holds only in-frame clones and misses some; the assay was immunoSEQ multiplex PCR. Among about 260,000 clones listed, 80% to 90% were seen once. Sequenced input: peripheral blood. All receptors come from a woman aged 70-85 years with COVID-19, enrolled during active disease.

The chain has TRBV2 and TRBJ1-3; 8 bases map to TRBD1. Looked up from germline, CDR1 is SNHLY and CDR2 is FYNNEI. The length of the CDR3 is 15 residues. The ends lost 7 bases at V and 0 bases at J; junction bases unmatched: 5. In DNA form, the CDR3 reads TGTGCCAGCAAGGCAGGGGGCAGCTCTGGAAACACCATATATTTT. This gives the protein CASKAGGSSGNTIYF.

This clone is classed as large. The V and J genes are TRBV19 and TRBJ1-5; D perhaps matches TRBD1 (6 bases). This CDR3 has 18 residues. CDR1 is LNHDA, CDR2 SQIVND, per germline (reference sequence). Trimming pared 5 bases from V and 0 bases from J, leaving 20 bases between. CDR3 nucleotide sequence: TGTGCCAGTAGTTCCACAGGGATTTCCGCACTTAGCAATCAGCCCCAGCATTTT. Translating gives CASSSTGISALSNQPQHF.

The chain joins TRBV19 to TRBJ2-1; TRBD2 agrees at 7 bases. With 5 bases clipped from V and 2 bases from J, the junction kept 9 bases outside the gene matches. The length of the CDR3 is 16 residues. The germline CDR1 and CDR2 sequences are LNHDA and SQIVND (reference sequence). CDR3 in amino acids: CASSSRTRGAYNEQFF. CDR3 DNA sequence: TGTGCCAGTAGTTCCCGGACTAGAGGGGCCTACAATGAGCAGTTCTTC.

This sequence joins TRBV7-2 and TRBJ1-2; D is perhaps TRBD1 (5 bases). CDR3 length: 15 amino acids. Trimming left V 0 bases short and J 2 bases short, with 10 bases between. Germline assignment: CDR1 SGHTA and CDR2 FQGNSA. CDR3: CASSLATAGNYGYTF. The CDR3 DNA follows: TGTGCCAGCAGCTTAGCCACAGCAGGGAACTATGGCTACACCTTC.

The chain combines TRBV11-2 with TRBJ2-7; the D gene is possibly TRBD2 (6 bases). Germline V gives CDR1 SGHAT, CDR2 FQNNGV. The V end lost 0 bases, the J end lost 2 bases, and 8 bases lay between the germline ends. This CDR3 is 14 amino acids long. The CDR3 bases are TGTGCCAGCAGCTTAGAGTCGGGAGCCTACGAGCAGTACTTC. It codes for CASSLESGAYEQYF.

The chain combines TRBV3-1 (or the pseudogene TRBV3-2) with TRBJ1-5, with D possibly being TRBD1 (6 bases). The V end was cut by 4 bases, the J end by 4 bases, with 14 bases between. The CDR3 is 15 amino acids. In germline, CDR1 is LGHDT, CDR2 YNNKEL (reference sequence). Here the CDR3 DNA reads TGTGCCAGCAGCCCACAGGAGGGGGGGAATCAGCCCCAGCATTTT. Translated: CASSPQEGGNQPQHF.

The chain carries TRBV3-1 (or the pseudogene TRBV3-2) and TRBJ1-1, with 10 bases fitting TRBD1. Per the germline V gene, CDR1 is LGHDT and CDR2 is YNNKEL (reference sequence). The CDR3 consists of 16 residues. Trimming removed 1 base from V and 3 bases from J; junction bases left unmatched: 5. The CDR3 is CASSQVGTGEHTEAFF. The CDR3 nucleotides read TGTGCCAGCAGCCAAGTCGGGACAGGGGAACACACTGAAGCTTTCTTT.

The chain has TRBV2 and TRBJ2-5; 8 bases are a match to TRBD2. CDR3 length equals 14 residues. Germline loops: CDR1 SNHLY, CDR2 FYNNEI. V was pared by 5 bases and J by 4 bases, with 6 bases of the junction left unmatched. The CDR3 sequence: CASSPRRGAETQYF. In DNA, the CDR3 is TGTGCCAGCAGTCCCCGGCGGGGGGCAGAGACCCAGTACTTC.

V gene TRBV7-9 combines with J gene TRBJ1-1; tentatively, D is TRBD1 (6 bases). The V gene's germline CDR1 is SEHNR and CDR2 FQNEAQ (reference sequence). V lost 4 bases and J 5 bases, leaving 8 bases between the germline ends. The length of the CDR3 is 12 residues. The CDR3 reads CASSWGQTEAFF. The CDR3 nucleotides are TGTGCCAGCAGCTGGGGGCAGACTGAAGCTTTCTTT. The whole variable domain, remainder taken from reference TRBV7-9 and TRBJ1-1, is DTGVSQNPRHKITKRGQNVTFRCDPISEHNRLYWYRQTLGQGPEFLTYFQNEAQLEKSRLLSDRFSAERPKGSFSTLEIQRTEQGDSAMYLCASSWGQTEAFFGQGTRLTVV.

This clone was seen only a few times. CDR3 loop: CASSQAGRVEKLFF. The CDR3 DNA sequence: TGTGCCAGCAGTCAAGCGGGACGAGTTGAAAAACTGTTTTTT. The genes are TRBV6-4 and TRBJ1-4; a possible D gene is TRBD1 (5 bases). The germline V gene encodes CDR1 MRHNA and CDR2 SNTAGT. The CDR3 length is 14 residues. V gave up 5 bases and J gave up 7 bases, with 14 bases separating them.

This clone was counted a few times. The chain carries TRBV7-9 and TRBJ2-5; unclear D gene. The CDR3 has 15 amino acids. The germline V and J ends were trimmed by 1 base and 2 bases, with 11 bases remaining between them. The germline CDR1 and CDR2 sequences are SEHNR and FQNEAQ (reference sequence). Here the CDR3 reads CASSLVGSAQETQYF. CDR3 sequence (DNA): TGTGCCAGCAGCTTAGTTGGGTCAGCGCAAGAGACCCAGTACTTC.

This rearrangement joins TRBV7-3 to TRBJ1-1; 7 bases agree with TRBD1. This CDR3 region has 15 residues. Germline trimming cut 5 bases from V and 1 base from J; bases unmatched to any gene: 7. Germline V lookup: CDR1 SGHTA, CDR2 FQGTGA. CDR3 nucleotide sequence: TGTGCCAGCAGCCCGCGGGACAGATCGAACACTGAAGCTTTCTTT. Its protein product is CASSPRDRSNTEAFF. The whole variable domain, remainder taken from reference TRBV7-3 and TRBJ1-1, is GAGVSQTPSNKVTEKGKYVELRCDPISGHTALYWYRQSLGQGPEFLIYFQGTGAADDSGLPNDRFFAVRPEGSVSTLKIQRTERGDSAVYLCASSPRDRSNTEAFFGQGTRLTVV.

V gene TRBV30 combines with J gene TRBJ1-5, with 7 nucleotides matching TRBD1. This CDR3 is built from 13 residues. CDR1 and CDR2 from the germline V gene are GTSNPN and SVGIG (reference sequence). The trim removed 3 bases at V and 5 bases at J, leaving 4 bases unmatched. The CDR3 DNA follows: TGTGCCTGGAGGACAGGGAAGGATCAGCCCCAGCATTTT. This sequence encodes CAWRTGKDQPQHF. Looking up the rest from reference TRBV30 and TRBJ1-5 gives the full variable domain: SQTIHQWPATLVQPVGSPLSLECTVEGTSNPNLYWYRQAAGRGLQLLFYSVGIGQISSEVPQNLSASRPQDRQFILSSKKLLLSDSGFYLCAWRTGKDQPQHFGDGTRLSIL.

The V gene is TRBV6-2 or TRBV6-3, the J gene TRBJ1-1; no clear D gene. The ends were cut back, 5 bases at V and 6 bases at J, with 10 bases in the middle. This CDR3 spans 12 amino acids. Germline values: CDR1 MNHEY, CDR2 SVGEGT. CDR3 region: CASSPGIAEAFF. The CDR3 bases are TGTGCCAGCAGTCCGGGTATCGCTGAAGCTTTCTTT.

The genes are TRBV6-6 and TRBJ1-1; TRBD1 matches at 7 bases. This CDR3 contains 12 residues. Trimming cost V 2 bases and J 11 bases; bases outside gene matches: 5. CDR1 and CDR2 (germline): MNHNY, SVGAGI (reference sequence). This chain's CDR3 is CASSYPGTAAFF. The DNA of the CDR3 is TGTGCCAGCAGTTACCCCGGGACAGCCGCTTTCTTT.

The J gene is TRBJ2-7, the V gene TRBV5-1, with 10 nucleotides matching TRBD2. The CDR3 sequence is 15 residues long. The ends lost 2 bases at V and 4 bases at J; junction bases unmatched: 6. Germline V lookup: CDR1 SGHRS, CDR2 YFSETQ. The CDR3 protein is CASSLLAGISYEQYF. CDR3 coding DNA: TGCGCCAGCAGCTTACTAGCGGGAATATCTTACGAGCAGTACTTC. The full variable domain, with the rest looked up from reference TRBV5-1 and TRBJ2-7, is KAGVTQTPRYLIKTRGQQVTLSCSPISGHRSVSWYQQTPGQGLQFLFEYFSETQRNKGNFPGRFSGRQFSNSRSEMNVSTLELGDSALYLCASSLLAGISYEQYFGPGTRLTVT.

The CDR3 DNA reads as TGTGCCACCAGCAGGACAGGGGGCGGCGGGGAGCTGTTTTTT. Protein product: CATSRTGGGGELFF. The chain links TRBV15 to TRBJ2-2; the match to TRBD1 covers 10 bases. This CDR3 region has 14 residues. J was trimmed by 7 bases and V by 3 bases; bases with no gene match: 2. Per the germline V gene, CDR1 is LNHNV and CDR2 is YYDKDF (reference sequence).

The V gene is TRBV11-2, the J gene TRBJ1-5; 8 positions agree with TRBD1. CDR1 and CDR2 (germline): SGHAT, FQNNGV. J lost 7 bases, V lost 4 bases, and 3 bases had no gene match. The CDR3 has 13 residues. DNA for the CDR3: TGTGCCAGCAGCTACGACAGGGGACAGCCCCAGCATTTT. This encodes CASSYDRGQPQHF.

The chain joins TRBV11-2 to TRBJ1-5, with 7 bases identical to TRBD1. The length of the CDR3 is 13 residues. CDR1 is SGHAT, CDR2 FQNNGV, per germline. Losses at the gene ends were 6 bases for V and 6 bases for J; bases not matched to a gene: 5. CDR3 loop: CASSHEGAQPQHF. DNA of the CDR3: TGTGCCAGCAGTCATGAGGGGGCTCAGCCCCAGCATTTT.

The V gene is TRBV5-6, the J gene TRBJ2-7; possible D gene TRBD1, 5 bases. CDR3 length: 13 amino acids. The V gene's germline CDR1 is SGHDT and CDR2 YYEEEE. Trimming took 2 bases from V and 2 from J, leaving 8 bases between them. The CDR3 sequence is CASSFRQPYEQYF. CDR3 DNA: TGTGCCAGCAGCTTTCGACAGCCCTACGAGCAGTACTTC.

V usage is TRBV19 and J usage is TRBJ2-5, with TRBD1 matching over 10 bases. Per germline, CDR1 LNHDA and CDR2 SQIVND (reference sequence). This CDR3 has 14 amino acids. V lost 6 bases, J lost 4 bases, and 5 bases stayed unmatched. The CDR3 sequence is CASRDDRGRETQYF. Written as DNA, the CDR3 is TGTGCCAGTAGAGATGACAGGGGGCGAGAGACCCAGTACTTC.

Details on this clone: The sample has other DNA sequences that encode this CDR3 too. V and J are TRBV11-3 and TRBJ2-1; D call uncertain. Germline V gene sequence: CDR1 SGHNT, CDR2 YENEEA. The CDR3 runs 14 residues. V gave up 3 bases and J gave up 0 bases, with 6 bases separating them. This CDR3 reads CASSLRSSYNEQFF. The CDR3, as DNA: TGTGCCAGCAGCTTGAGAAGCTCCTACAATGAGCAGTTCTTC.

The CDR3 here is CAWARDRGNQPQHF. CDR3 DNA: TGTGCCTGGGCCCGGGACAGGGGGAATCAGCCCCAGCATTTT. The chain employs TRBV30 and TRBJ1-5; 11 nucleotides align to TRBD1. The J segment lost 4 bases and the V segment lost 5 bases, leaving 4 bases of the junction unmatched. The CDR3 consists of 14 residues. In germline, CDR1 is GTSNPN, CDR2 SVGIG (reference sequence).